What follows is one TCR beta chain and its context. Here immunoSEQ multiplex PCR was the method, and the copy in TCRdb shows in-frame clones only, minus some. The sample holds 100,000 to 120,000 clones, under 90% seen once. The data derive from a study of blood T cell repertoires in COVID-19. The trim removed 4 bases at V and 0 bases at J, leaving 8 bases unmatched. Looked up from germline, CDR1 is ENHRY and CDR2 is SYGVKD. CDR3 size: 17 residues. The sequence derives from a man older than 75 with acute or convalescent COVID-19. Specimen: peripheral blood. The chain recombines TRBV10-3 with TRBJ2-1, with TRBD2 identical over 8 bases. DNA of the CDR3: TGTGCCATCAGTGGAACCTTAGCGGGGAGCTCCTACAATGAGCAGTTCTTC. As protein: CAISGTLAGSSYNEQFF.